One and the same sample provided the 5 T cell receptor beta chains below, sequenced in a study of T cell responses to AZD1222 COVID-19 vaccine. Data came from immunoSEQ multiplex PCR; TCRdb stores just in-frame clones and leaves some out. The sample lists 80,000 to 85,000 clones, more than 85% occurring once. The sequencing used peripheral blood, collected 28 days after the second AZD1222 dose. Receptors originate from an adult who received the AZD1222 COVID-19 vaccine.

The genes are TRBV4-3 and TRBJ2-4; D is unclear. Trimming removed 1 base at V and 7 bases at J, with 23 bases between. The germline CDR1 and CDR2 sequences are LGHNA and YSLEER. The CDR3 has 18 residues. CDR3 in amino acids: CASSQVLTLTDQSNIQYF. The CDR3 DNA follows: TGCGCCAGCAGCCAAGTGTTGACCTTAACGGACCAATCGAACATTCAGTACTTC.

This clone occurred once. The chain recombines TRBV3-1 (or the pseudogene TRBV3-2) with TRBJ1-5; D gene uncertain. CDR1 and CDR2 (germline): LGHDT, YNNKEL (reference sequence). V was cut by 0 bases and J by 3 bases, with 9 bases left in between. The CDR3 runs 15 residues. Here the CDR3 DNA reads TGTGCCAGCAGCCAAGATACAGTAGACAATCAGCCCCAGCATTTT. Its protein product is CASSQDTVDNQPQHF.

The chain combines TRBV3-1 (or the pseudogene TRBV3-2) with TRBJ2-5; the D is unclear. Germline values: CDR1 LGHDT, CDR2 YNNKEL (reference sequence). V lost 8 bases and J lost 3, with 19 bases in between. The CDR3 consists of 15 residues. The CDR3 DNA reads as TGTGCCAGCCTACGAAGGAACAGAGGTAAAGAGACCCAGTACTTC. Translation gives CASLRRNRGKETQYF.

The V gene is TRBV24-1, the J gene TRBJ1-5, with a possible D match to TRBD1 (5 bases). V was cut by 9 bases and J by 1 base, with 12 bases left in between. The CDR3 totals 14 residues. Germline V gene lookup returns CDR1 KGHDR and CDR2 SFDVKD. CDR3 bases: TGTGCCACCGCCGGTAGGGGCAGCAATCAGCCCCAGCATTTT. Its protein is CATAGRGSNQPQHF.

The J gene is TRBJ1-6, the V gene TRBV28, with 8 positions matching TRBD1. Trimming removed 4 bases from V and 6 bases from J; junction bases left unmatched: 5. CDR1 and CDR2 (germline): MDHEN, SYDVKM. The CDR3 contains 15 residues. The CDR3 here is CASSYGQGLNSPLHF. CDR3 in DNA: TGTGCCAGCAGTTACGGACAGGGCCTTAATTCACCCCTCCACTTT.